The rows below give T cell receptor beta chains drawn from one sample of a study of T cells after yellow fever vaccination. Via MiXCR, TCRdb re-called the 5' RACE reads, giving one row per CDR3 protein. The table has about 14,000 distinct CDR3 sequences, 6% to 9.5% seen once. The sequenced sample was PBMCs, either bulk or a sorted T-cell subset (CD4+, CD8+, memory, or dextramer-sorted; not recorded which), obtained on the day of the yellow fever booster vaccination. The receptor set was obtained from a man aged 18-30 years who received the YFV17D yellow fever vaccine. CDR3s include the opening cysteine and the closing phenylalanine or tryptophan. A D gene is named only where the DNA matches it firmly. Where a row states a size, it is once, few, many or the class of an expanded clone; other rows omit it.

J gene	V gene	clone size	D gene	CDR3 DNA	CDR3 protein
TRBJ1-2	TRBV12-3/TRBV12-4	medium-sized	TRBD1	TGTGCCAGCAGTAGGGGACAGCCCTATGGCTACACCTTC	CASSRGQPYGYTF
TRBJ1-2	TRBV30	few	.	TGTGCCTGGAGTGTACAGGGTGGCTACACCTTC	CAWSVQGGYTF
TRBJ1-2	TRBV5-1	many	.	TGCGCCAGCAGTCCCCACGGACAGCATGGCTACACCTTC	CASSPHGQHGYTF
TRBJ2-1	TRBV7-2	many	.	TGTGCCAGCAGCGCGCACAGGGATGAGCAGTTCTTC	CASSAHRDEQFF
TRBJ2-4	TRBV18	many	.	TGTGCCAGAACCGGGCCCCTTCAGTACTTC	CARTGPLQYF
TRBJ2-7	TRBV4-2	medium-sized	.	TGTGCCAGCAGCCAAGTTTGGGGGGCATCCTACGAGCAGTACTTC	CASSQVWGASYEQYF
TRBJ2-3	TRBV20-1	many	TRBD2	TGCAGTGCTAGAGAACTAGCGGGGGGCATAAGCACAGATACGCAGTATTTT	CSARELAGGISTDTQYF
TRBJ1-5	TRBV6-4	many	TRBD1	TGTGCCAGCAGCGGGACAGGGCGAAAGCCCCAGCATTTT	CASSGTGRKPQHF
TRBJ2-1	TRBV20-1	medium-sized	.	TGCAGTGCTAGAAGTGAGCAGTTCTTC	CSARSEQFF
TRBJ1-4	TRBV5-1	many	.	TGCGCCAGCAGCTTGGGAAGGGATGAAAAACTGTTTTTT	CASSLGRDEKLFF
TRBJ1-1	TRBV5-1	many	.	TGCGCCAGCAGCTTGCGGGGCGCGGACACTGAAGCTTTCTTT	CASSLRGADTEAFF
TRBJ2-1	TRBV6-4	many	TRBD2	TGTGCCAGCAGTGCACAGCCAACTAGCGGGGGGGCGTTTGAGCAGTTCTTC	CASSAQPTSGGAFEQFF
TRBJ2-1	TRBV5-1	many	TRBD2	TGCGCCAGCAGCTTGGCCCGGGCTAGCGGGACAGACAATGAGCAGTTCTTC	CASSLARASGTDNEQFF
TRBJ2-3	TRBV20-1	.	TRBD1	TGCAGTGCTAGGGGGACAGATATGAATACGCAGTATTTT	CSARGTDMNTQYF
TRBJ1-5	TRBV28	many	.	TGTGCCAGCAGTTCAGGAGGGGGGAACAATCAGCCCCAGCATTTT	CASSSGGGNNQPQHF
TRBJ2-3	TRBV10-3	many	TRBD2	TGTGCCATCAGTGTGACTAGCGGGGCCACAGATACGCAGTATTTT	CAISVTSGATDTQYF
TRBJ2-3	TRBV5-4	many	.	TGTGCCAGCAGCTTGGCGTCTACCCACACAGATACGCAGTATTTT	CASSLASTHTDTQYF
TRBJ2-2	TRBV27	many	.	TGTGCCTGCTCGTCCGCGAACACCGGGGAGCTGTTTTTT	CACSSANTGELFF
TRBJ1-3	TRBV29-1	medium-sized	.	TGCAGCGTTGAACCAGGCTCTGGAAACACCATATATTTT	CSVEPGSGNTIYF
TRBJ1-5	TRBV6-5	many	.	TGTGCCAGCAGTTACGATCGGACAGTCTATAGCAATCAGCCCCAGCATTTT	CASSYDRTVYSNQPQHF
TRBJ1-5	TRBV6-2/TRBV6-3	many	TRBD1	TGTGCCAGCACCGACAGGGGCGGGCAGCCCCAGCATTTT	CASTDRGGQPQHF
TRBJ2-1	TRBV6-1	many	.	TGTGCCAGCAGTGAAGTCTGGGGCCCCGGCCAGCAGTTCTTC	CASSEVWGPGQQFF
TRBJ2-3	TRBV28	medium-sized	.	TGTGCCAGCTGGGGCCACACTTTCACAGATACGCAGTATTTT	CASWGHTFTDTQYF
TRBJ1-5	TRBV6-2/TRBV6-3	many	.	TGTGCCAGCAATAAGGGGACGGCCCTTCAGCCCCAGCATTTT	CASNKGTALQPQHF
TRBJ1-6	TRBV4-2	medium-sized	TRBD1	TGTGCCAGCAGCAAAATAGACAGGGGGCACTCCTATAATTCACCCCTCCACTTT	CASSKIDRGHSYNSPLHF
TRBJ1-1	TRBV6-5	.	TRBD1	TGTGCCAGCGGTTCAGGGGGGGCTGGTTTAACTGAAGCTTTCTTT	CASGSGGAGLTEAFF
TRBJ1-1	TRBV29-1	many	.	TGCAGCGCCGACAAACCGCTGATGAACACTGAAGCTTTCTTT	CSADKPLMNTEAFF
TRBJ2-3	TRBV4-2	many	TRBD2	TGTGCCAGCAGCCAGGAAGGGAGGGGCGGGGCCACAGATACGCAGTATTTT	CASSQEGRGGATDTQYF
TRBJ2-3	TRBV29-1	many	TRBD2	TGCAGCGTGGGGGGACTAGCGGGGTTCTCTAGCACAGATACGCAGTATTTT	CSVGGLAGFSSTDTQYF
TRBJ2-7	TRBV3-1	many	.	TGTGCCAGCAGTCGGGACCGACTCGAGCAGTACTTC	CASSRDRLEQYF
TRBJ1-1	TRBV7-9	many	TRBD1	TGTGCCAGCAGCTCCCAAGAAAAGGGGGACAGAGCTTTCTTT	CASSSQEKGDRAFF
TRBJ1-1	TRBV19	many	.	TGTGCCACTGAGGACAGATACAACACTGAAGCTTTCTTT	CATEDRYNTEAFF
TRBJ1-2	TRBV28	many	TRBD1	TGTGCCAGCAGCGGGACAGCTGGCTACACCTTC	CASSGTAGYTF
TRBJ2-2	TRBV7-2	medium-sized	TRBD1	TGTGCCAGCTCTGTCTCGGCAGGGGGCGGCGGGGAGCTGTTTTTT	CASSVSAGGGGELFF
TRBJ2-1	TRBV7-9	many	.	TGTGCCAGCAGCCCGGTTTCGGCATCCGGCGAGCAGTTCTTC	CASSPVSASGEQFF